What follows are 9 T cell receptor beta chains derived from one specimen sequenced in a study of cytomegalovirus exposure and HLA in healthy donors. PCR was performed using 60 Vbeta and 13 Jbeta primers. Clones were sequenced by immunoSEQ multiplex PCR, and TCRdb holds only the in-frame ones, with some missing. The sample includes around 120,000 clones, around two thirds of them seen just once. The sequenced material came from PBMCs. These receptor sequences come from a middle-aged man in good health and CMV-seropositive.

The genes are TRBV2 and TRBJ2-2; 14 nucleotides line up with TRBD2. The trim removed 8 bases at V and 5 bases at J, leaving 4 bases unmatched. The CDR3 consists of 15 residues. In germline, CDR1 is SNHLY, CDR2 FYNNEI. This CDR3 is CASGRLAGGTGELFF. The CDR3 DNA reads TGTGCCAGCGGCAGACTAGCGGGAGGGACCGGGGAGCTGTTTTTT.

This chain connects TRBV19 to TRBJ2-1; D is perhaps TRBD2 (5 bases). Germline V gene data show CDR1 as LNHDA and CDR2 as SQIVND (reference sequence). The CDR3 totals 13 residues. V shed 3 bases and J shed 8 bases, with 11 bases lying between them. The CDR3: CASSMEAIDEQFF. The CDR3 region has the DNA TGTGCCAGTAGTATGGAGGCGATCGATGAGCAGTTCTTC.

This clone was observed a single time. The chain recombines TRBV5-1 with TRBJ1-2; 9 bases align to TRBD1. V was clipped by 3 bases and J by 1 base; unmatched bases: 4. Germline V CDR1 and CDR2: SGHRS, YFSETQ. The CDR3 extends over 15 amino acids. Here the CDR3 DNA reads TGCGCCAGCAGCTCAGGACAGGGGATTAACTATGGCTACACCTTC. Translating it yields CASSSGQGINYGYTF. The whole variable domain, filled in from reference TRBV5-1 and TRBJ1-2, reads KAGVTQTPRYLIKTRGQQVTLSCSPISGHRSVSWYQQTPGQGLQFLFEYFSETQRNKGNFPGRFSGRQFSNSRSEMNVSTLELGDSALYLCASSSGQGINYGYTFGSGTRLTVV.

V and J are TRBV5-1 and TRBJ2-3; 8 bases match TRBD2. The CDR3 is 15 amino acids. V was clipped by 4 bases and J by 4 bases; unmatched bases: 8. Germline CDR1 reads SGHRS; CDR2 reads YFSETQ. The CDR3 bases are TGCGCCAGCAGCCCCTTCGGACTAGCCGCAGATACGCAGTATTTT. Its protein product is CASSPFGLAADTQYF.

This clone was observed a handful of times. This rearrangement joins TRBV10-3 to TRBJ1-2; 10 positions match TRBD1. The germline CDR1 and CDR2 sequences are ENHRY and SYGVKD. The CDR3 runs 16 residues. V shed 4 bases and J 1 base; nucleotides not matched to a gene: 6. The CDR3 DNA sequence: TGTGCCATCAGTGTTGGGACAGGGGCCGTTAACTATGGCTACACCTTC. Translated: CAISVGTGAVNYGYTF.

The rearrangement uses TRBV6-1 and TRBJ1-1, with D perhaps TRBD1 (6 bases). The CDR3 is 15 residues long. Germline assignment: CDR1 MNHNS and CDR2 SASEGT. V lost 4 bases to trimming and J lost 1 base, with 13 bases between them. CDR3 sequence reads: CASSAYRAANTEAFF. Written as DNA, the CDR3 is TGTGCCAGCAGTGCCTACAGGGCAGCGAACACTGAAGCTTTCTTT.

The chain combines TRBV19 with TRBJ2-1; D gene unclear. The CDR3 length is 16 residues. The V and J ends lost 3 bases and 0 bases respectively, with 12 bases between them. The germline gives CDR1 LNHDA, CDR2 SQIVND (reference sequence). The CDR3 DNA is TGTGCCAGTAGTATTATCCCCACTCGCTCCTACAATGAGCAGTTCTTC. Protein sequence: CASSIIPTRSYNEQFF.

The chain is built from TRBV2 and TRBJ1-2; D remains ambiguous. Germline CDR1 reads SNHLY; CDR2 reads FYNNEI. V dropped 5 bases and J dropped 9 bases, with 16 bases sitting between them. This CDR3 spans 13 amino acids. The CDR3 region is CASSSDSVVSYTF. The CDR3 DNA is TGTGCCAGCAGTTCCGATTCAGTCGTTAGCTACACCTTC. Complete variable domain (other parts from reference TRBV2 and TRBJ1-2): EPEVTQTPSHQVTQMGQEVILRCVPISNHLYFYWYRQILGQKVEFLVSFYNNEISEKSEIFDDQFSVERPDGSNFTLKIRSTKLEDSAMYFCASSSDSVVSYTFGSGTRLTVV.

A single count supports this clone. The J gene is TRBJ1-1, the V gene TRBV11-3; 9 positions match TRBD1. The CDR3 runs to 13 residues. Germline CDR1 is SGHNT and CDR2 is YENEEA. V shed 1 base and J 9 bases; nucleotides not matched to a gene: 3. CDR3: CASSLVQGAKAFF. Written as DNA, the CDR3 is TGTGCCAGCAGCTTAGTACAGGGGGCTAAAGCTTTCTTT.